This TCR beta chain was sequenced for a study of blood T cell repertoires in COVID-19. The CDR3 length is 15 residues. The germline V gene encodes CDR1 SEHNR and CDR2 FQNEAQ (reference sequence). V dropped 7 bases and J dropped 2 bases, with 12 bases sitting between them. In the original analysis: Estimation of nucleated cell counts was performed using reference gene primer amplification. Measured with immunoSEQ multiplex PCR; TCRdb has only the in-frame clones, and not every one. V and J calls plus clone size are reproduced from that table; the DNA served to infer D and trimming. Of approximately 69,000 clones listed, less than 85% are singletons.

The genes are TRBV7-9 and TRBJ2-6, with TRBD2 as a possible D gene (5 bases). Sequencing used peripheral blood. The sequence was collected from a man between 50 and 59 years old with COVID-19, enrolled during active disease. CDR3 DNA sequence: TGTGCCAGCAACGTCATCGGGACTGGGGCCAACGTCCTGACTTTC. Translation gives CASNVIGTGANVLTF.